This TCR beta chain was observed in a study of blood T cells in healthy people across ages. A second PCR of 7 to 11 cycles used a sample-barcoded 5' primer and a J-beta primer mix. All cDNA molecules were each tagged by a template-switch adaptor with 12 random nucleotides. The study obtained at least 3 million CDR3-containing paired-end reads from every sample. Each CDR3 protein gets one entry after TCRdb re-called the 5' RACE reads with MiXCR. The repertoire holds over 1,500,000 distinct CDR3 sequences, about 39% seen once, with 20% to 25% in the top ten. This CDR3 region has 12 residues. Trimming at V came to 5 bases and at J to 5 bases, leaving 3 bases not matched to a gene. Germline V gene lookup returns CDR1 SQVTM and CDR2 ANQGSEA. Whole-study results and caveats: The study could not conclusively compare naive and antigen-experienced cells, given its unsorted PBMCs.

On this clonotype itself: Its antigen is unknown.

Sequencing input: blood. The chain joins TRBV29-1 to TRBJ2-3; 8 nucleotides line up with TRBD1. This TCR derives from a human donor in good health. CDR3 loop: CSVKTGEDTQYF. CDR3 in DNA: TGCAGCGTTAAGACAGGGGAAGATACGCAGTATTTT.